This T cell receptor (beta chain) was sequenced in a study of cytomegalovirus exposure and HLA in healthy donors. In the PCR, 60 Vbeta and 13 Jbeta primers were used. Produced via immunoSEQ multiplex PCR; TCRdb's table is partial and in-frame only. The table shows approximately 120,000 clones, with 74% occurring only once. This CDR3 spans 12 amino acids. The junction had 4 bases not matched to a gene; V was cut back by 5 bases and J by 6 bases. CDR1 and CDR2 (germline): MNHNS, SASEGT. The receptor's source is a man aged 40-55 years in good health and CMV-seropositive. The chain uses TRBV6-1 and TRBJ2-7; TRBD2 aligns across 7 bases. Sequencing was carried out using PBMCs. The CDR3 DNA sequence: TGTGCCAGCAGTTTGCGGGGGTTCGAGCAGTACTTC. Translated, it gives CASSLRGFEQYF.